The clone carrying this T cell receptor (beta chain) was detected ten times or more. The CDR3 sequence is 14 residues long. Germline loops: CDR1 MGHRA, CDR2 YSYEKL. V was trimmed by 0 bases and J by 2 bases, leaving 8 bases between them. The sample comes from a study of T cells after yellow fever vaccination. Conversion of TCR transcripts into cDNA relied on 5'RACE template switching, which added a universal primer site and UMIs. Each CDR3 protein is one row after TCRdb ran MiXCR on the 5' RACE reads. The sample holds tens of thousands of distinct CDR3 sequences, 6.5% seen once. The chain recombines TRBV4-1 with TRBJ2-7; the D is unclear. The sample consisted of CD8+ T cells sorted from PBMCs, taken roughly 47 days after the first yellow fever vaccination. The sequence derives from a man aged 18 to 29 who received the YFV17D yellow fever vaccine. CDR3 coding DNA: TGCGCCAGCAGCCAAGAGCCCTTCGCCTACGAGCAGTACTTC. Translated: CASSQEPFAYEQYF.